The text below deals with one T cell receptor beta chain. Its antigen is not known. The donors were part of the 120-subject validation cohort, which stood apart from the approximately 630-subject first cohort. This specimen belongs to a study of cytomegalovirus exposure and HLA in healthy donors. Study as a whole: The roughly 700 first-cohort repertoires and the approximately 110 validation repertoires shared the same platform, a later analysis reported.

Study findings and constraints: The authors enumerated 180 or so TCR beta chains as linked to cytomegalovirus. A few CMV-associated chains were confirmed in vitro to be specific for CMV antigens.

Using immunoSEQ multiplex PCR, the repertoire was profiled, and TCRdb retains in-frame clones only, with some absent. The sample includes under 400,000 clones, approximately 90% of them seen just once. The clonotype comes from a woman between 18 and 30 years old in good health and CMV-seronegative. Sequenced: PBMCs.

CDR3: CASSQDREWDTQYF. CDR3 bases: TGTGCCAGCAGCCAGGACAGGGAGTGGGATACGCAGTATTTT. The rearrangement links TRBV7-9 to TRBJ2-3, with 8 bases identical to TRBD1. The germline V gene encodes CDR1 SEHNR and CDR2 FQNEAQ (reference sequence). With V trimmed by 5 bases and J by 6 bases, 7 bases remained unmatched. The CDR3 length is 14 residues.